There are many counts of the clone carrying this T cell receptor beta chain. CDR1 SQVTM and CDR2 ANQGSEA come from the germline V gene. The junction had 9 bases not matched to a gene; V was cut back by 6 bases and J by 7 bases. This CDR3 contains 13 residues. Using a constant-region primer together with ProtoScript II reverse transcriptase, TCR beta cDNA was made from 500 to 650 ng of total RNA. Modified slightly, ARM-PCR produced TCR beta libraries over three nested multiplex PCR rounds. Two initial PCR rounds of 10 to 11 cycles each paired TRBV1-TRBV30 forward primers with a C-beta reverse primer. In TCRdb, the multiplex PCR reads were re-called with MiXCR into one record per CDR3 protein. The sample holds about 310,000 distinct CDR3 sequences, around three fifths seen once. The data stem from a study of tumor-infiltrating lymphocytes in primary liver carcinoma. Study-wide context: Men as well as women, aged 30 to 69 years, made up the patients.

The study extracted blood RNA from unsorted whole blood and also extracted germline DNA. In advance of surgery, roughly 4 milliliters of peripheral blood were collected. The receptor comes from a woman in her thirties with primary liver carcinoma and hepatitis B virus infection. Sequenced input: peripheral blood. V is TRBV29-1 and J is TRBJ2-7; 10 bases are shared with TRBD1. The CDR3 sequence: CSVMTGGVWEQYF. Here the CDR3 DNA reads TGCAGCGTGATGACAGGGGGCGTTTGGGAGCAGTACTTC.